This T cell receptor (beta chain) was observed in a study of PD-L1 blockade in urothelial cancer. Study-wide context: In terms of prior chemotherapy, patients had received 0 to 3 regimens. Across blood samples, T cells had a median count of 141,255. Study results and caveats: Tumor-associated clones in the blood of durable-benefit patients grew more at 3 weeks.

Only one count was recorded for this clone. Its antigen is still unknown. The CDR3 runs 13 residues. Between the trimmed V and J ends, which lost 2 bases and 4 bases, there was a span of 5 bases. CDR1 is MNHEY and CDR2 is SMNVEV in the germline V gene (reference sequence). The data were produced by immunoSEQ multiplex PCR, yet TCRdb's version contains in-frame clones alone and is incomplete. The sample yields roughly 40,000 clones, roughly nine tenths seen once. The time point is: peripheral blood 6 weeks after treatment start. J is TRBJ2-2 and V is TRBV27; D call uncertain. The receptor's source is a man in his 70s with urothelial cancer. The material was PBMCs, obtained around atezolizumab (anti-PD-L1) treatment. Here the CDR3 reads CASSLPITGELFF. The CDR3 nucleotides are TGTGCCAGCAGTTTACCCATCACCGGGGAGCTGTTTTTT.